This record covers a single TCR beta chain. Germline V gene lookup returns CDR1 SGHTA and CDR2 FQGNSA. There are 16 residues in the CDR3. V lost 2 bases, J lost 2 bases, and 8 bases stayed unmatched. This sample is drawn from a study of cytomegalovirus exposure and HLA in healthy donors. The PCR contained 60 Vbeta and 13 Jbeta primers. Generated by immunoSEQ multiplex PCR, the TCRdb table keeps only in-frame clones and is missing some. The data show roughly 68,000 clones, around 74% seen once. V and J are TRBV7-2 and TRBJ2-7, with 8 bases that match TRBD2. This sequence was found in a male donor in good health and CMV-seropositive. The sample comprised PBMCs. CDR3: CASSLTYPGGPYEQYF. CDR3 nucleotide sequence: TGTGCCAGCAGCTTAACCTATCCGGGGGGGCCCTACGAGCAGTACTTC.